This T cell receptor (beta chain) stems from a study of early T cells in non-severe SARS-CoV-2 infection. As for the study in general: Sequencing used unsorted whole-blood bulk RNA, so chains lack pairing.

TCRdb re-called the 5' RACE reads with MiXCR, one entry per CDR3 protein. The repertoire holds fewer than 35,000 distinct CDR3 sequences, with around 4% as singletons. This clonotype was seen repeatedly, ten times or more. Its cognate antigen is unknown. CDR1 is SGHDT, CDR2 YYEEEE, per germline. The CDR3 extends over 13 amino acids. V was cut by 7 bases and J by 1 base, with 11 bases left in between. Findings and limits, study-wide: Anti-spike CD8 specificities were favored by VDJdb matching, whose results missed private and CD4 specificities.

V and J are TRBV5-6 and TRBJ1-1; D is unclear. The material sequenced was whole blood. The sequence derives from an adult who was a healthcare worker with PCR-confirmed SARS-CoV-2 infection or an uninfected control (not recorded which). The CDR3 loop is CASSSAENTEAFF. As DNA, the CDR3 is TGTGCCAGCTCTTCGGCAGAGAACACTGAAGCTTTCTTT.